The T cell receptor beta chain described here comes from a study of OX40 agonist ivuxolimab in advanced cancers. In the study overall: Aged roughly 23 to 90 with a mean of about 63 years, they were around 83% male. Prior therapy, whether anti-PD-1, anti-PD-L1 or anti-CTLA-4, was allowed, and more than 35% had some. Study-wide findings and caveats: CD4+ and CD8+ blood T cells expanded clonally by week 6 at 0.1 to 3.0 mg/kg.

This table comes from immunoSEQ multiplex PCR, and its TCRdb copy is limited to in-frame clones, with some not included. The sample consists of about 96,000 clones, approximately 80% of them appearing once. V was clipped by 5 bases and J by 8 bases, with 15 bases between them. The CDR3 is made up of 14 amino acids. Germline V lookup: CDR1 SEHNR, CDR2 FQNEAQ (reference sequence). Notes on this clone: The antigen is not known.

Sequenced here: CD4+ or CD8+ T cells sorted from blood, sampled in a trial of the OX40 agonist ivuxolimab. The sequence came from an adult with an advanced solid tumor such as melanoma, head and neck, liver or kidney cancer. The V and J genes are TRBV7-9 and TRBJ1-4, with D maybe TRBD1 (5 bases). CDR3 in amino acids: CASSPGARREKLFF. The CDR3 DNA reads as TGTGCCAGCAGCCCCGGGGCTCGGAGAGAAAAACTGTTTTTT.